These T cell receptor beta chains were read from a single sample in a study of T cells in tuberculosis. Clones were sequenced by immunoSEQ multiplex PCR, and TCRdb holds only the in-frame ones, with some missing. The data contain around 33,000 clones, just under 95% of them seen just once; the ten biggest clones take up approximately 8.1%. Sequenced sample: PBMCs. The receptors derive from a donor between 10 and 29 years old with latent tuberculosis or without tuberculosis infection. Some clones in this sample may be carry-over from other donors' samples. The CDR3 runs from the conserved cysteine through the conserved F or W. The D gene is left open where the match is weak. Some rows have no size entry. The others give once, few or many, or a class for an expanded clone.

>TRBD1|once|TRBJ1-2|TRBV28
TGTGCCAGCAGTTTAACCGGGACAGTCTATGGCTACACCTTC
CASSLTGTVYGYTF
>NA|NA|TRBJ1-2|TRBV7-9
TGTGCCAGCAGCTTAGCCGGGATATTCTATGGCTACACCTTC
CASSLAGIFYGYTF
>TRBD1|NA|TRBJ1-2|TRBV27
TGTGCCAGCAGTTTAACTTGGACAGGGAACGATGGCTACACCTTC
CASSLTWTGNDGYTF
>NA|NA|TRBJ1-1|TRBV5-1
TGCGCCAGCAGCTTGGGGTCGGGGAACACTGAAGCTTTCTTT
CASSLGSGNTEAFF
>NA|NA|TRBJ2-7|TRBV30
TGTGCCTGGAGTGTACACCTAGTCTACGAGCAGTACTTC
CAWSVHLVYEQYF
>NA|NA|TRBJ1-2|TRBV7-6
TGTGCCAGCAGCTTAGACGTCGGTAACTATGGCTACACCTTC
CASSLDVGNYGYTF
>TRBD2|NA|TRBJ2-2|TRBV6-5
TGTGCCAGCAGTTATAATAGCGGGGCGAACACCGGGGAGCTGTTTTTT
CASSYNSGANTGELFF
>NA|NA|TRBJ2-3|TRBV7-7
TGTGCCAGCAGCCAATCTGGCGGGACAGATACGCAGTATTTT
CASSQSGGTDTQYF
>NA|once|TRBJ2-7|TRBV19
TGTGCCAGTAGTGCCCAGGGAGGATACGAGCAGTACTTC
CASSAQGGYEQYF
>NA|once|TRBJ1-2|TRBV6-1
TGTGCCAGCAGTGAAGTTGGAGGGGACTATGGCTACACCTTC
CASSEVGGDYGYTF
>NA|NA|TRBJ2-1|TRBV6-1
TGTGCCAGCACCCTGGAGGGGGACAGCTACAATGAGCAGTTCTTC
CASTLEGDSYNEQFF
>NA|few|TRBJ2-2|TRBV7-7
TGTGCCAGCAGCTCCCAGACTACCGGGGAGCTGTTTTTT
CASSSQTTGELFF
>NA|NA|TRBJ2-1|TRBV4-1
TGCGCCAGCAGCCAAAGAGCGGCTAGCTCCTACAATGAGCAGTTCTTC
CASSQRAASSYNEQFF
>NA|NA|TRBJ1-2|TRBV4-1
TGCGCCAGCAGCCGTGGGGCAGGAGATAACTATGGCTACACCTTC
CASSRGAGDNYGYTF
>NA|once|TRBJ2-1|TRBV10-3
TGTGCCATCAGTGATATAACGGGGGACTCCTACAATGAGCAGTTCTTC
CAISDITGDSYNEQFF
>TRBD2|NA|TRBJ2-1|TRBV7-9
TGTGCCAGCAGCTCTCTAGCGGGATACTCCTACAATGAGCAGTTCTTC
CASSSLAGYSYNEQFF
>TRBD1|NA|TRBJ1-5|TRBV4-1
TGCGCCAGCAGCCTCAACCGGGGACAGGGTAGCAATCAGCCCCAGCATTTT
CASSLNRGQGSNQPQHF
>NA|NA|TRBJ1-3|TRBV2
TGTGCCAGTCTTAGGGGATTTTCTGGAAACACCATATATTTT
CASLRGFSGNTIYF
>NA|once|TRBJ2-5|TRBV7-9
TGTGCCAGCAGCTTTTTATCGGACAGACCCGAAGAGACCCAGTACTTC
CASSFLSDRPEETQYF
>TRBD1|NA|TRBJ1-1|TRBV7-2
TGTGCCAGCAGCTTTCGGACAGGTTTCATGAACACTGAAGCTTTCTTT
CASSFRTGFMNTEAFF
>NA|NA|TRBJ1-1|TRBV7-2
TGTGCCAGCAGCTTAGCGCTTTTTGGAGGCAACACTGAAGCTTTCTTT
CASSLALFGGNTEAFF
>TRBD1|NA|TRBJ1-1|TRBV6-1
TGTGCCAGCAATCTCGGGACAGGGAGAGGTGAAGCTTTCTTT
CASNLGTGRGEAFF
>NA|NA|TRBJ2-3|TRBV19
TGTGCCAGTAGTATAGCCGGGGGAATGGATACGCAGTATTTT
CASSIAGGMDTQYF
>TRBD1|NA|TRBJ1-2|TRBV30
TGTGCCTCGGACAGGGATAACTATGGCTACACCTTC
CASDRDNYGYTF
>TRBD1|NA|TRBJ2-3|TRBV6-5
TGTGCCAGCAGACAAGACAGGGGGCGGCCAGATACGCAGTATTTT
CASRQDRGRPDTQYF
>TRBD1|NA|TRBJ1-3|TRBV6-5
TGTGCCAGCAGTGACAGGGGATACGGAAACACCATATATTTT
CASSDRGYGNTIYF
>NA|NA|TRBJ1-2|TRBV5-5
TGTGCCAGCAGCTTAGTGCTTATGCGTACTGGCTACACCTTC
CASSLVLMRTGYTF
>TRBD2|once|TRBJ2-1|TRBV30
TGTGCCTGGAGTGAACTAGCGGGAGACGAGCAGTTCTTC
CAWSELAGDEQFF
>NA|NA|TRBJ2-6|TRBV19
TGTGCCAGTCACGGGGGATCTGGGGCCAACGTCCTGACTTTC
CASHGGSGANVLTF
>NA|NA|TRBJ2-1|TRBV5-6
TGTGCCAGCAGCTTGTTCAGGGGACAAGGTAGTTTCTTC
CASSLFRGQGSFF
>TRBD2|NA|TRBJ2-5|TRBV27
TGTGCCAGCAGTCCCTTAACTAGCGGGAGCCAAGAGACCCAGTACTTC
CASSPLTSGSQETQYF
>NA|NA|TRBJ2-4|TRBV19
TGTGCCAGTAGCCCTGGAGGGGCCAAAAACATTCAGTACTTC
CASSPGGAKNIQYF
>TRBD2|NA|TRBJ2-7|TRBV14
TGTGCCAGCAGCCAAGTAGGACTAGCGGCCTACGAGCAGTACTTC
CASSQVGLAAYEQYF
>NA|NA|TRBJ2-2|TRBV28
TGTGCCAGCAGTTTCCCCCCAGGCGGGATAAACACCGGGGAGCTGTTTTTT
CASSFPPGGINTGELFF
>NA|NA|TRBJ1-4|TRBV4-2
TGTGCCAGCAGCCTATCCTCCGGCAGCGTTAATGAAAAACTGTTTTTT
CASSLSSGSVNEKLFF
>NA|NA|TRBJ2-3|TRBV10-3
TGTGCCATCAGTCACCACGGGGGTCCGGCATTCCCCGATACGCAGTATTTT
CAISHHGGPAFPDTQYF
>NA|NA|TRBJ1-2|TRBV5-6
TGTGCCAGCAGCGGGGGGGATGTTGGCTACACCTTC
CASSGGDVGYTF
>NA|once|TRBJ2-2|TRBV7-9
TGTGCCAGCAGCTTAGACGGGTTTGCCGGGGAGCTGTTTTTT
CASSLDGFAGELFF
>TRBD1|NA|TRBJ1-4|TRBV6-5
TGTGCCAGCAACGAAGGGACAGGACGAAATGAAAAACTGTTTTTT
CASNEGTGRNEKLFF
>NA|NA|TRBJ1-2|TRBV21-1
TGTGCCAGCAGCAACAGGGACTATGGCTACACCTTC
CASSNRDYGYTF
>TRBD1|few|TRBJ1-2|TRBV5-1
TGCGCCAGCAGCGACCCGACAGGGACAGGCTATGGCTACACCTTC
CASSDPTGTGYGYTF
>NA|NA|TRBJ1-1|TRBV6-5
TGTGCCAGCAGCGAGGCGTCAGGGGACACTGAAGCTTTCTTT
CASSEASGDTEAFF
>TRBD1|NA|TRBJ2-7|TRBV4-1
TGCGCCAGCAGCCAAGTCAGTAGCCCGGACAGGCTTTGGGAGCAGTACTTC
CASSQVSSPDRLWEQYF